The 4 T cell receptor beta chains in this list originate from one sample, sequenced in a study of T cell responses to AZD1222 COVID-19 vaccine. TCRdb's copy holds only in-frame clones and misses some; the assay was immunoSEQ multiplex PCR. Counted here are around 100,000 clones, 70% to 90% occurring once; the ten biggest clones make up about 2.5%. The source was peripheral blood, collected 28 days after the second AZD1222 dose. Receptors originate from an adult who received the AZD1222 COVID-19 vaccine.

The CDR3 nucleotides are TGTGCCAGCAGCGTTACAGGGTTTTCGGATGGCTACACCTTC. It translates to CASSVTGFSDGYTF. V usage is TRBV2 and J usage is TRBJ1-2, with D possibly TRBD1 on 6 matching bases. Germline assignment: CDR1 SNHLY and CDR2 FYNNEI. The CDR3 is made up of 14 amino acids. V gave up 6 bases and J gave up 6 bases, with 17 bases separating them.

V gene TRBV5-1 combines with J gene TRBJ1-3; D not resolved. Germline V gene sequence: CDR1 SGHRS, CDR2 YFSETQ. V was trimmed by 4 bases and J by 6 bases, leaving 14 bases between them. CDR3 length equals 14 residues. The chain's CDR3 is CASSADGAINTIYF. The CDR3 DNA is TGCGCCAGCAGCGCTGACGGAGCGATAAACACCATATATTTT. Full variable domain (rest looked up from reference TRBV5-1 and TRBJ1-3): KAGVTQTPRYLIKTRGQQVTLSCSPISGHRSVSWYQQTPGQGLQFLFEYFSETQRNKGNFPGRFSGRQFSNSRSEMNVSTLELGDSALYLCASSADGAINTIYFGEGSWLTVV.

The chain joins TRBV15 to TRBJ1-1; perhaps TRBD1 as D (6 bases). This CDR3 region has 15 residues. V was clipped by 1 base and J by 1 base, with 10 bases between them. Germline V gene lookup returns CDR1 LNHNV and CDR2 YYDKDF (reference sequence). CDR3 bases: TGTGCCACCAGCAGAGGTACAGGGAAGAACACTGAAGCTTTCTTT. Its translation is CATSRGTGKNTEAFF.

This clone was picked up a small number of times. CDR3 residues: CASSVTSGAFF. The CDR3 DNA reads TGTGCCAGTAGTGTAACAAGCGGAGCTTTCTTT. This rearrangement joins TRBV19 to TRBJ1-1, with D hard to call. CDR1 and CDR2 (germline): LNHDA, SQIVND (reference sequence). V was trimmed by 5 bases and J by 10 bases, leaving 11 bases between them. The CDR3 contains 11 residues.